This passage covers 5 T cell receptor beta chains from one sample sequenced in a study of cytomegalovirus exposure and HLA in healthy donors. PCR primers comprised 60 Vbeta and 13 Jbeta primers. The table came from immunoSEQ multiplex PCR; TCRdb's copy has only in-frame clones and leaves some out. The data show more than 150,000 clones, roughly three quarters seen once. Sequencing used PBMCs. The receptor set was obtained from a woman aged 50 to 65 in good health and CMV-seropositive.

The chain employs TRBV5-1 and TRBJ1-3; 9 nucleotides align to TRBD1. In germline, CDR1 is SGHRS, CDR2 YFSETQ. With 2 bases clipped from V and 4 bases from J, the junction kept 4 bases outside the gene matches. The length of the CDR3 is 15 residues. This chain's CDR3 is CASSFTGGEGNTIYF. In nucleotides, the CDR3 is TGCGCCAGCAGCTTCACAGGGGGCGAAGGAAACACCATATATTTT.

V usage is TRBV27 and J usage is TRBJ2-7; weak D call: TRBD1 (6 bases). With 5 bases removed from V and 2 bases from J, the gap between germline ends came to 16 bases. The CDR3 is 15 residues long. Germline-derived CDR1 and CDR2 are MNHEY and SMNVEV (reference sequence). The CDR3 region is CASSQTRTAPYEQYF. For the CDR3, the DNA is TGTGCCAGCAGTCAAACCCGGACAGCTCCCTACGAGCAGTACTTC.

V usage is TRBV7-2 and J usage is TRBJ2-5; tentative D call: TRBD2 (5 bases). The V gene lost 5 bases and the J gene lost 5 bases, with 9 bases spanning the gap. The length of the CDR3 is 12 residues. Germline V CDR1 and CDR2: SGHTA, FQGNSA. The CDR3 loop reads CASSLQRETQYF. The CDR3 coding sequence is TGTGCCAGCAGCCTACAGCGGGAGACCCAGTACTTC.

The chain couples TRBV7-9 to TRBJ2-7; 11 positions match TRBD1. The V and J ends lost 5 bases and 2 bases, in that order; junction bases with no gene match: 2. This CDR3 region has 14 residues. CDR1 is SEHNR and CDR2 is FQNEAQ in the germline V gene (reference sequence). The CDR3 loop reads CASSRTGGTYEQYF. The CDR3 DNA reads TGTGCCAGCAGCAGGACAGGGGGCACCTACGAGCAGTACTTC. Combining the CDR3 with reference TRBV7-9 and TRBJ2-7 gives the whole variable domain DTGVSQNPRHKITKRGQNVTFRCDPISEHNRLYWYRQTLGQGPEFLTYFQNEAQLEKSRLLSDRFSAERPKGSFSTLEIQRTEQGDSAMYLCASSRTGGTYEQYFGPGTRLTVT.

CDR3 sequence (DNA): TGTGCCAGCACAAACACCCCGCTAGCGGGCGTCAACGAGCAGTACTTC. Protein: CASTNTPLAGVNEQYF. V is TRBV25-1 and J is TRBJ2-7; 8 nucleotides match TRBD2. The CDR3 length is 16 residues. CDR1 and CDR2 (germline): MGHDK, SYGVNS. The junction had 16 bases not matched to a gene; V was cut back by 7 bases and J by 5 bases.